Sequencing of this T cell receptor (beta chain) was carried out in a study of blood T cell repertoires in COVID-19. Study-level information: Specimens from acute and convalescent COVID-19 originated in the United States, Italy and Spain. From T cells, B-cell-depleted T cells, or PBMCs came the material, which was cDNA or gDNA.

Authors' methods: Amplification with reference gene primers provided the estimates of nucleated cell counts. Clones were read by immunoSEQ multiplex PCR, and TCRdb kept only the in-frame ones, dropping some. That table supplies the V and J calls and clone size; D and trimming were determined from the DNA. Of over 250,000 clones listed, approximately 83% are singletons. The CDR3 runs 15 residues. The V and J ends lost 4 bases and 3 bases, in that order; junction bases with no gene match: 6. Germline V gene lookup returns CDR1 SGHRS and CDR2 YFSETQ. The source is a woman between 50 and 59 years old who had recovered from COVID-19. V is TRBV5-1 and J is TRBJ2-7; 11 positions match TRBD2. The sequenced sample was peripheral blood. DNA of the CDR3: TGCGCCAGCAGCCCGGGGACTAGCGGAATCTACGAGCAGTACTTC. Protein sequence: CASSPGTSGIYEQYF.